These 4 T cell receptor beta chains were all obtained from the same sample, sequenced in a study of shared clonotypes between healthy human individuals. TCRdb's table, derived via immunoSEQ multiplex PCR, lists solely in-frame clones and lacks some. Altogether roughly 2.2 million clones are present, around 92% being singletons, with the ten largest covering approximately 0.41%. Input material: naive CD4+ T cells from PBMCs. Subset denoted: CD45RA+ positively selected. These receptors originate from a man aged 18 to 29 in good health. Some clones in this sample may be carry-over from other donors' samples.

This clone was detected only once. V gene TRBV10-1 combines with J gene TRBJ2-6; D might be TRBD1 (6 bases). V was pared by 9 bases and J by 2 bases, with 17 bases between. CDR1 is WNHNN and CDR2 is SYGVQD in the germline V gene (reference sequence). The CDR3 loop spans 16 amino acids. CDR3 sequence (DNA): TGCGCCAGAGACGGGACAAAGCCCGCTGGGGCCAACGTCCTGACTTTC. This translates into CARDGTKPAGANVLTF.

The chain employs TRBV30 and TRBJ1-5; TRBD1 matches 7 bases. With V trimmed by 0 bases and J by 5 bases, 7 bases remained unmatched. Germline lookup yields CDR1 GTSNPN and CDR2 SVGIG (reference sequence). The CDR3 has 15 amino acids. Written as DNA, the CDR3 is TGTGCCTGGAGTGTACCCGGAGGGGGCGATCAGCCCCAGCATTTT. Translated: CAWSVPGGGDQPQHF.

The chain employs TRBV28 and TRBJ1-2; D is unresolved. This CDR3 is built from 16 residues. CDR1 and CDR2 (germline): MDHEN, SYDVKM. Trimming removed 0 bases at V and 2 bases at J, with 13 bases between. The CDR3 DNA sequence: TGTGCCAGCAGTTTATGGATCGCAGGTTCCAACTATGGCTACACCTTC. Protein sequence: CASSLWIAGSNYGYTF.

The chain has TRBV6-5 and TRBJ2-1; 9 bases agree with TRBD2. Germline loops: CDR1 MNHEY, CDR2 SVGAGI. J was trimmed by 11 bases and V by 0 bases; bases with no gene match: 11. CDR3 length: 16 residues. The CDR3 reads CASSYSGGRAWEQQFF. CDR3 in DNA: TGTGCCAGCAGTTACTCAGGCGGGAGGGCCTGGGAGCAGCAGTTCTTC.